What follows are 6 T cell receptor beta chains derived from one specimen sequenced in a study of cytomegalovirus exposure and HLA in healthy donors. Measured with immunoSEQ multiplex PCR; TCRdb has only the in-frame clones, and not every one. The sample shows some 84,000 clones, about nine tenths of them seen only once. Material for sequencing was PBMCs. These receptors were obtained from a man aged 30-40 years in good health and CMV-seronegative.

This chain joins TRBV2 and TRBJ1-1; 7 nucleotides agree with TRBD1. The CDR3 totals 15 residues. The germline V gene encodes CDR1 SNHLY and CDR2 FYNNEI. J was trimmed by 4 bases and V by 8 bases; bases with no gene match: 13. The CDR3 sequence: CASPIIDRVSTEAFF. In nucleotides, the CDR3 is TGTGCCAGCCCGATCATCGACAGGGTGAGCACTGAAGCTTTCTTT.

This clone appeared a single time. CDR3 amino acids: CASSPNRGTSQLEDEQFF. The CDR3 region has the DNA TGTGCCAGCTCACCAAACCGAGGGACTTCCCAGTTGGAGGATGAGCAGTTCTTC. The chain carries TRBV18 and TRBJ2-1; D may be TRBD2 (6 bases). Trimming took off 2 bases at V and 8 bases at J, with 25 bases between the two ends. The length of the CDR3 is 18 residues. Germline V gene data show CDR1 as KGHSH and CDR2 as LQKENI.

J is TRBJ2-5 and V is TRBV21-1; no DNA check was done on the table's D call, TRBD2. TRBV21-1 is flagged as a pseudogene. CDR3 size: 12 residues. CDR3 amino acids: CASSKGRETQYF. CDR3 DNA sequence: TGTGCCAGCAGCAAAGGGAGGGAGACCCAGTACTTC.

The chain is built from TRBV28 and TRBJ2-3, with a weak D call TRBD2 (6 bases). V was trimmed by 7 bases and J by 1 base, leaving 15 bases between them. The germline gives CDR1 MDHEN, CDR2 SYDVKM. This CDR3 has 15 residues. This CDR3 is CASTEGGVGTDTQYF. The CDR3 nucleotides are TGTGCCAGCACGGAGGGCGGTGTGGGCACAGATACGCAGTATTTT.

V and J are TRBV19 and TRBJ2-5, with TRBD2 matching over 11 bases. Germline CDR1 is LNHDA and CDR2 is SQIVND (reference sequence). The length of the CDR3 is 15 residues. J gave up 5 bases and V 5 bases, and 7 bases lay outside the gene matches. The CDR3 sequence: CASSGLAGGQETQYF. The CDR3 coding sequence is TGTGCCAGTAGTGGGCTAGCGGGGGGTCAGGAGACCCAGTACTTC.

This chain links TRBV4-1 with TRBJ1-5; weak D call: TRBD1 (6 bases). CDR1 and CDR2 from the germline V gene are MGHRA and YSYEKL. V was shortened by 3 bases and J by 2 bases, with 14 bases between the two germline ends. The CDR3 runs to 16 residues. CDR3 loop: CASSHTVAGGNQPQHF. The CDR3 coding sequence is TGCGCCAGCAGCCACACGGTGGCAGGGGGCAATCAGCCCCAGCATTTT.